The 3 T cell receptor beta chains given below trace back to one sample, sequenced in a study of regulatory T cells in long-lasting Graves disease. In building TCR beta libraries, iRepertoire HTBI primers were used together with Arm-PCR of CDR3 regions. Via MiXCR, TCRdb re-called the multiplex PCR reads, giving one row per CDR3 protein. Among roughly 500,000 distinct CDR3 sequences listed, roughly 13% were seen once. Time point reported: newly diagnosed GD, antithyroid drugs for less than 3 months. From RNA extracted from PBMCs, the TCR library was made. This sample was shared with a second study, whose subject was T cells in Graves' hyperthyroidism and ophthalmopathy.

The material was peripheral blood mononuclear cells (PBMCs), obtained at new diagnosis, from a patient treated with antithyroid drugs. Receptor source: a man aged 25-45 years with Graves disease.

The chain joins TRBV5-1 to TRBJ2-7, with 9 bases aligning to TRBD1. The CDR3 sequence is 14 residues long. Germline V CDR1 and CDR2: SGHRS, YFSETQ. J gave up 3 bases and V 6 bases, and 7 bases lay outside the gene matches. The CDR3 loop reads CASTPGQGIYEQYF. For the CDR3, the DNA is TGCGCCAGCACACCGGGACAGGGCATCTACGAGCAGTACTTC.

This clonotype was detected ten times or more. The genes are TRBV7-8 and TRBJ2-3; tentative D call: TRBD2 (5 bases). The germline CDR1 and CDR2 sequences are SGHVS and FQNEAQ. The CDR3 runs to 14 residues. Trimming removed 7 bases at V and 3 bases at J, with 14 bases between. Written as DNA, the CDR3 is TGTGCCAGCAACCCTAGCTTTGGGACAGATACGCAGTATTTT. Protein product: CASNPSFGTDTQYF. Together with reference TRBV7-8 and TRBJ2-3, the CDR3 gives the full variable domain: GAGVSQSPRYKVAKRGQDVALRCDPISGHVSLFWYQQALGQGPEFLTYFQNEAQLDKSGLPSDRFFAERPEGSVSTLKIQRTQQEDSAVYLCASNPSFGTDTQYFGPGTRLTVL.

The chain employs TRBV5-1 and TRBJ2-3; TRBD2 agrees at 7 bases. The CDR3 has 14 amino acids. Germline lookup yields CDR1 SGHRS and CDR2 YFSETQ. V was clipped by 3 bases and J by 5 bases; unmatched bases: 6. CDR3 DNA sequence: TGCGCCAGCAGCTCCTACCGCGGGGGAGATACGCAGTATTTT. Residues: CASSSYRGGDTQYF.